The T cell receptor beta chain described here comes from a study of CD8 T cells in ankylosing spondylitis. The V end lost 8 bases, the J end lost 4 bases, and 20 bases lay between the germline ends. Germline V gene data show CDR1 as ENHRY and CDR2 as SYGVKD. This CDR3 has 15 amino acids. Study results and caveats: Disease-linked clones reportedly concentrated significantly in matched ankylosing spondylitis synovial fluid. Within peripheral blood, clones linked to disease were CD8+ and relatively rare. A TCR beta motif of 7 to 9 highly homologous variants seemed to mark ankylosing spondylitis blood.

Each CDR3 protein gets one entry after TCRdb re-called the 5' RACE reads with MiXCR. In the table there are roughly 150,000 distinct CDR3 sequences, roughly a third of which are singletons. As regards this clonotype: Antigen specificity is unknown.

This receptor was taken from a male donor with ankylosing spondylitis. Sequencing input: synovial fluid, either unsorted or a sorted T cell fraction (not recorded which). The rearrangement uses TRBV10-3 and TRBJ2-5; D remains ambiguous. The CDR3 DNA sequence: TGTGCCATCCAAGCCGGCAGGAAGGACGGAGAGACCCAGTACTTC. Translated, it gives CAIQAGRKDGETQYF.